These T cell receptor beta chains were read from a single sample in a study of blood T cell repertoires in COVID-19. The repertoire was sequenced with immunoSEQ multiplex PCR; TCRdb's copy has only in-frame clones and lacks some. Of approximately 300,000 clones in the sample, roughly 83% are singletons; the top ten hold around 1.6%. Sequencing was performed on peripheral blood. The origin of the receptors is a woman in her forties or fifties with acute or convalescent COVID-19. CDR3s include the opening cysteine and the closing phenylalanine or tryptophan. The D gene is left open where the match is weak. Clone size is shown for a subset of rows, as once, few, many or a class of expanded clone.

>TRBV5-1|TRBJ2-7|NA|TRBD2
CASSLGSGGHGEQYF
TGCGCCAGCAGCTTGGGAAGCGGGGGGCACGGAGAGCAGTACTTC
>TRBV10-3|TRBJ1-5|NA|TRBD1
CAISGDSMSNQPQHF
TGTGCCATCAGTGGGGACAGTATGAGCAATCAGCCCCAGCATTTT
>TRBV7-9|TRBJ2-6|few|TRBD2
CASSWGLAGHLGANVLTF
TGTGCCAGCAGCTGGGGACTAGCGGGGCATCTTGGGGCCAACGTCCTGACTTTC
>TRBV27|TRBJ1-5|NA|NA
CASREGNQPQHF
TGTGCCAGCAGGGAGGGCAATCAGCCCCAGCATTTT
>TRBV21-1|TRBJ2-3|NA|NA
CASSTWDWLLAGVSAVSDTQYF
TGTGCCAGCAGCACCTGGGATTGGTTACTAGCGGGAGTCAGTGCTGTGTCAGATACGCAGTATTTT
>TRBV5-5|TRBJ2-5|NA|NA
CASSYTREETQYF
TGTGCCAGCAGCTATACTAGGGAAGAGACCCAGTACTTC
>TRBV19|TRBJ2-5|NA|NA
CASGLASYQETQYF
TGTGCCAGTGGGCTAGCTAGTTACCAAGAGACCCAGTACTTC
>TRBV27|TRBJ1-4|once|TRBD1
CASSLLQGATNEKLFF
TGTGCCAGCAGTTTATTACAGGGGGCGACTAATGAAAAACTGTTTTTT
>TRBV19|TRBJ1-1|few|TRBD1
CASSIERTGGSAFF
TGTGCCAGTAGTATAGAACGGACAGGGGGCTCAGCTTTCTTT
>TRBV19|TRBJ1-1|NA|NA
CASNPGGQPNTEAFF
TGTGCCAGTAACCCAGGAGGGCAGCCGAACACTGAAGCTTTCTTT
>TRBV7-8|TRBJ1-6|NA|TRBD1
CASSSTGGGKLTSPLHF
TGTGCCAGCAGCTCTACAGGGGGCGGTAAACTGACTTCACCCCTCCACTTT
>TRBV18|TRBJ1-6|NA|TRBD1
CASSPGPDRASPLHF
TGTGCCAGCTCACCAGGGCCAGACAGGGCCTCACCCCTCCACTTT
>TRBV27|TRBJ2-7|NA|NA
CASSLRDSINYEQYF
TGTGCCAGCAGTTTACGGGACTCCATTAACTACGAGCAGTACTTC
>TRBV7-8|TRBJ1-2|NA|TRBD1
CASSLRAGGRTNYGYTF
TGTGCCAGCAGCTTAAGGGCAGGGGGTAGGACTAACTATGGCTACACCTTC
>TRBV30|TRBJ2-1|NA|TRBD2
CAWTRASGRWNEQFF
TGTGCCTGGACGCGAGCTAGCGGGAGATGGAATGAGCAGTTCTTC
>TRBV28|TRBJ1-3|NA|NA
CASSLSEGNTIYF
TGTGCCAGCAGTTTATCAGAAGGAAACACCATATATTTT
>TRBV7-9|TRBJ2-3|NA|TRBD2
CASSLRGREETDTQYF
TGTGCCAGCAGTTTGCGGGGACGGGAGGAGACAGATACGCAGTATTTT
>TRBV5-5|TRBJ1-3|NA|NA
CASSLLPGRSSGNTIYF
TGTGCCAGCAGCTTGCTTCCAGGTCGGTCCTCTGGAAACACCATATATTTT
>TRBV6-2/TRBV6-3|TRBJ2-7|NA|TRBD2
CASSSGLAGEQYF
TGTGCCAGCAGTTCCGGACTAGCGGGGGAGCAGTACTTC
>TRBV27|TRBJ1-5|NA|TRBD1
CASSPRTGGEQPQHF
TGTGCCAGCAGTCCGCGGACAGGGGGCGAGCAGCCCCAGCATTTT
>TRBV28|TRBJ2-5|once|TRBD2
CASGLSGRLPLHQETQYF
TGTGCCAGCGGACTTAGCGGGAGGCTTCCCCTTCACCAAGAGACCCAGTACTTC
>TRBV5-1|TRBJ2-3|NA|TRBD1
CASDPGQGTDTQYF
TGCGCCAGCGACCCCGGACAGGGGACAGATACGCAGTATTTT
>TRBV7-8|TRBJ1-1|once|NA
CASSKDRTNTEAFF
TGTGCCAGCAGCAAAGACAGGACAAACACTGAAGCTTTCTTT
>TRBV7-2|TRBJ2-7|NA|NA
CASSLASGRTYEQYF
TGTGCCAGCAGCTTAGCTAGCGGCCGTACCTACGAGCAGTACTTC
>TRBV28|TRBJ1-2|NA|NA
CASRGSGYTF
TGTGCCAGCAGAGGGAGCGGCTACACCTTC
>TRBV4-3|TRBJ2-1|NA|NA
CASSLAPGDEQFF
TGCGCCAGCAGCCTAGCGCCCGGGGATGAGCAGTTCTTC
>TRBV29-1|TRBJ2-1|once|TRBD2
CSGGGDEQFF
TGCAGCGGGGGAGGGGATGAGCAGTTCTTC
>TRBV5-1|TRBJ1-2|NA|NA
CASSLAPGAGDGYTF
TGCGCCAGCAGCTTGGCGCCAGGGGCTGGTGACGGCTACACCTTC
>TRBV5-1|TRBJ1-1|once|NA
CASSLAGGAAEAFF
TGCGCCAGCAGCTTGGCCGGGGGGGCGGCTGAAGCTTTCTTT
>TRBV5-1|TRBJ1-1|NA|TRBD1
CASSLLADRGHSEAFF
TGCGCCAGCAGCTTGCTGGCCGACAGGGGGCATAGTGAAGCTTTCTTT
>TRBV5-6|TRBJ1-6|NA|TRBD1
CASSLKHRDRGNSPLHF
TGTGCCAGCAGCTTGAAGCACCGGGACAGGGGTAATTCACCCCTCCACTTT
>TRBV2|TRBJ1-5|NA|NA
CASRETGLAIKDQPQHF
TGTGCCAGCAGGGAAACAGGCCTCGCAATCAAAGATCAGCCCCAGCATTTT
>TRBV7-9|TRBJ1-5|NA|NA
CASSPRQNQPQHF
TGTGCCAGCAGCCCCCGACAGAATCAGCCCCAGCATTTT
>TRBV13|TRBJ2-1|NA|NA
CASSRLTAYNEQFF
TGTGCCAGCAGCCGATTGACAGCATACAATGAGCAGTTCTTC
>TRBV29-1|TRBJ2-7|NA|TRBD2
CSVEDLAGYEQYF
TGCAGCGTTGAAGATTTAGCGGGGTACGAGCAGTACTTC
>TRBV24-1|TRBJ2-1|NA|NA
CATSDHQGRSYNEQFF
TGTGCCACCAGTGACCACCAGGGTAGGTCCTACAATGAGCAGTTCTTC
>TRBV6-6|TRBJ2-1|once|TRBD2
CASIDAGTKGWNEQFF
TGTGCCAGCATCGATGCCGGGACTAAAGGATGGAATGAGCAGTTCTTC
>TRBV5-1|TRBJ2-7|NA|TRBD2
CASSLQGTSGVYEQYF
TGCGCCAGCAGCTTACAGGGGACTAGCGGTGTCTACGAGCAGTACTTC
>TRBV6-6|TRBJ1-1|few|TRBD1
CASSPPEDRVGVNTEAFF
TGTGCCAGCAGTCCTCCAGAAGACAGGGTGGGAGTGAACACTGAAGCTTTCTTT
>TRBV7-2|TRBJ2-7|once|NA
CASSTGLARYEQYF
TGTGCCAGCAGCACGGGACTGGCCCGCTACGAGCAGTACTTC
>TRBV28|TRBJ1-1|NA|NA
CASRGWGGTEAFF
TGTGCCAGCAGGGGGTGGGGAGGTACTGAAGCTTTCTTT
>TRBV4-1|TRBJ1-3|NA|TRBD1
CASSQVPGTAFSSGNTIYF
TGCGCCAGCAGCCAAGTCCCCGGGACAGCCTTTTCTTCTGGAAACACCATATATTTT
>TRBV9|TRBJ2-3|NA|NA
CASSSREGSTDTQYF
TGTGCCAGCAGCTCCCGCGAGGGTAGCACAGATACGCAGTATTTT
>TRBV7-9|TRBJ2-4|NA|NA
CASSLDRVWFIQYF
TGTGCCAGCAGCTTAGACAGGGTTTGGTTCATTCAGTACTTC
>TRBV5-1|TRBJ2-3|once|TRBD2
CASSDTSDPGDTQYF
TGCGCCAGCAGCGATACTAGCGACCCAGGGGATACGCAGTATTTT
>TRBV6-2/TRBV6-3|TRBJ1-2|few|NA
CASSPILGGDYGYTF
TGTGCCAGCAGTCCCATTCTGGGGGGAGACTATGGCTACACCTTC
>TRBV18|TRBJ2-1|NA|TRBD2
CASSQGTKYNEQFF
TGTGCCAGCTCACAAGGGACTAAATACAATGAGCAGTTCTTC
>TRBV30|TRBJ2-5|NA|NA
CAWGPPQTQYF
TGTGCCTGGGGACCTCCCCAGACCCAGTACTTC
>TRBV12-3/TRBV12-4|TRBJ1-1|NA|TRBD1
CASRQGSNTEAFF
TGTGCCAGCCGACAGGGATCGAACACTGAAGCTTTCTTT
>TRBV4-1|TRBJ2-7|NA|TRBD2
CASSRTSGIYEQYF
TGCGCCAGCAGCCGGACTAGCGGGATCTACGAGCAGTACTTC
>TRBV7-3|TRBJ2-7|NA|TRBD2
CASSLTLRRESSYEQYF
TGTGCCAGCAGCTTAACGTTGCGGCGGGAGAGCTCCTACGAGCAGTACTTC
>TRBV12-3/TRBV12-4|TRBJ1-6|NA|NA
CASSDAGSSPLHF
TGTGCCAGCAGCGACGCCGGGAGTTCACCCCTCCACTTT
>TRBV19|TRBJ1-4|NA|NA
CASSSSTDEKLFF
TGTGCCAGTAGTTCATCGACAGATGAAAAACTGTTTTTT
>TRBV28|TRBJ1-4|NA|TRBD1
CASSLPGQGAFGREKLFF
TGTGCCAGCAGTTTACCCGGACAGGGGGCTTTTGGTAGGGAAAAACTGTTTTTT